This T cell receptor (beta chain) derives from a study of blood T cell repertoires in COVID-19. Turning to the study itself: PBMCs, B-cell-depleted T cells, or T cells were the source of the cDNA or gDNA that made up the material.

Original data processing: For nucleated cells, counts were estimated from reference gene primer amplification. Measured with immunoSEQ multiplex PCR; TCRdb has only the in-frame clones, and not every one. From that table come the V and J calls and clone size; the DNA was used to work out D and trimming. The sample holds about 250,000 clones; approximately 84% are singletons and the top ten take about 1.7%. The germline gives CDR1 SGHTA, CDR2 FQGNSA. V shed 5 bases and J 4 bases; nucleotides not matched to a gene: 7. The CDR3 is 14 amino acids. Recovered status in Cohort 3 required two negative PCRs, clearance, or symptom resolution. This clone occurred once.

V gene TRBV7-2 combines with J gene TRBJ2-5; 7 bases are a match to TRBD2. Sequencing was done on a sample of PBMCs or T cells enriched from blood (not recorded which). This receptor was taken from a man aged 40-50 years who had recovered from COVID-19. The CDR3 region is CASSGLPGGETQYF. Here the CDR3 DNA reads TGTGCCAGCAGCGGACTACCGGGGGGAGAGACCCAGTACTTC.